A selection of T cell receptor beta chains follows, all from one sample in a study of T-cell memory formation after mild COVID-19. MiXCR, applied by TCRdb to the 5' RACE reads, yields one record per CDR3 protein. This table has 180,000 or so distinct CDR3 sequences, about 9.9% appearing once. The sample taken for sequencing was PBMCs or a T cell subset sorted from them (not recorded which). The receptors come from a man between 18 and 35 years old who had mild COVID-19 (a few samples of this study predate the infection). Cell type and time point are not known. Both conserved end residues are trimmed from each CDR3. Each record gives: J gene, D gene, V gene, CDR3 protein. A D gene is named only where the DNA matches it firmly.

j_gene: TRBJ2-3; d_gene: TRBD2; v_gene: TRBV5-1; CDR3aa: ASSSTSGGVDTQY
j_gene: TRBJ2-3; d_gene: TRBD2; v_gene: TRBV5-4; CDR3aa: ASSLGLAKDTQY
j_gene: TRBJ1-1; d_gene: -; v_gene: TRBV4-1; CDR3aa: ASSRGLTVMNTEAF
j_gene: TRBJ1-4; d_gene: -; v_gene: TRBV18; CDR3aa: ASSPVARTGEKLF
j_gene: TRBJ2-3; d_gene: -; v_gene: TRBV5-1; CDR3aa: ASSLGGVHTDTQY
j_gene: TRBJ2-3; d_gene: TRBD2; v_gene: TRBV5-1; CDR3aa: ASSFQRGASTDTQY
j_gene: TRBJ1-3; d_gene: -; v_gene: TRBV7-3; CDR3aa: ASSYDGRGNTIY
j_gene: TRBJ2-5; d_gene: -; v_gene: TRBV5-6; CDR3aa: ASSLGLGWGSETQY
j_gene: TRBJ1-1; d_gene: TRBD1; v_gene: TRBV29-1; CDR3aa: SSEGQFRDTEAF
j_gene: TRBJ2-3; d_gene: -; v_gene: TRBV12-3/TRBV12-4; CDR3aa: ASSLRPGASTDTQY
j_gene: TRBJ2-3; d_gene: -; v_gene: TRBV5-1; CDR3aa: ASSLMSGDQTDTQY
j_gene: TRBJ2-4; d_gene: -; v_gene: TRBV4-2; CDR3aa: ASSQDAAGENIQY
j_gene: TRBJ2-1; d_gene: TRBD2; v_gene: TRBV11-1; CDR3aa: ASSPRGTTYNEQF
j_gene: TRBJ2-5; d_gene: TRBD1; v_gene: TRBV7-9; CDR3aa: ASSLGDREQETQY
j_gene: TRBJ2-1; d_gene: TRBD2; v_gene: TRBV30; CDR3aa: AWSGTGGADEQF
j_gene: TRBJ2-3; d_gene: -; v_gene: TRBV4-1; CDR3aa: ASSQETSPNTDTQY
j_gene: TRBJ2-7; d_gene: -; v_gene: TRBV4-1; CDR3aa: ASSQEGRGDYEQY
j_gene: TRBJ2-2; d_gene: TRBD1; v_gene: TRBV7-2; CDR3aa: ASSENSDRGGTGELF
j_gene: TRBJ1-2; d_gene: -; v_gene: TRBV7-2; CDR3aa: ASTPDRPRGYT
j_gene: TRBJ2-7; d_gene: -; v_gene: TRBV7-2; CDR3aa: ASSLARSYSYEQY
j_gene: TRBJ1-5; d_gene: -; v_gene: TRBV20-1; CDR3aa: SARAIGTVSNQPQH
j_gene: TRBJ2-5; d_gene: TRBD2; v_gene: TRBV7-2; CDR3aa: ASAPPSGGGTQY
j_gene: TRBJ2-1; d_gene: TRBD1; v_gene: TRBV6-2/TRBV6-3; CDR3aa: ASSLFGTGVNEQF
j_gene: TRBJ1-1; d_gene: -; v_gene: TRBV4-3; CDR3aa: ASSQDGAGEAF
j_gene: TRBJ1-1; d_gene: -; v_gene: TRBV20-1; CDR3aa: SARKEATEAF
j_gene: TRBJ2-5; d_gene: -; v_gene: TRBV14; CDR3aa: ASSQNRETQY
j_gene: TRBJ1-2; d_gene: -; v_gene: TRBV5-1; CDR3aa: ASSLAAGGGYGYT
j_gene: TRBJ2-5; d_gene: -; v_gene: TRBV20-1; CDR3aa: SARGEGVFRETQY
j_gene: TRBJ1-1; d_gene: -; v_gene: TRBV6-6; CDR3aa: ASSSWGVNTEAF
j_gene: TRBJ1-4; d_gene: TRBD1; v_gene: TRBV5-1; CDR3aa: ASSLGQGSEKLF
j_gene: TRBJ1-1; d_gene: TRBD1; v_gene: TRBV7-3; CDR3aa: ASSFGGLGTGTEAF
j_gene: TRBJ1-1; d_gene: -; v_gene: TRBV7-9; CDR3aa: ASSLDGGTEAF
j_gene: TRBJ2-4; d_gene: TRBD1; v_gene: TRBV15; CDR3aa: ATSRADDRVRIQY
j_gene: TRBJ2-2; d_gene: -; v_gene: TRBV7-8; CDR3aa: ASSLVGPGELF
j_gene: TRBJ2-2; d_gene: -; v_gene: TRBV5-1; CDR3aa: ASSPGQTVGELF
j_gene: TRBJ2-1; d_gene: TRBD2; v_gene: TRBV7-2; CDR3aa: ASSSGTSPEQF
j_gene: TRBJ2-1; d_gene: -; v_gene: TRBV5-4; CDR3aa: ASSVAGNEQF
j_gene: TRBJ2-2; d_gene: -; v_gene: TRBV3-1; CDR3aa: ASSQPQGMSGELF
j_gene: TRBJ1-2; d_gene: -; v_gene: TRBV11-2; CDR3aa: ASSLGDIRVPYGYT
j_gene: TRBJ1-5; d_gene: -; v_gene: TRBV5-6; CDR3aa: ASSLLGGARRDQPQH
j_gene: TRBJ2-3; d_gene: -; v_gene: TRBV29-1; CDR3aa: SVETWDTQY
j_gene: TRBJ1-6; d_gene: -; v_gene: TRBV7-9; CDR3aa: ASSLLKGGGVSPLH
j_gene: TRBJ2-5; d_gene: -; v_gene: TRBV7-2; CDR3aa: ASSSWMTSQETQY
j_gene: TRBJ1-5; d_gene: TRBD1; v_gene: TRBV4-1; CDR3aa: ASSQGGQGDQPQH
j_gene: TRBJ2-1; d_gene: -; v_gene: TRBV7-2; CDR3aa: ASSFGGANNEQF
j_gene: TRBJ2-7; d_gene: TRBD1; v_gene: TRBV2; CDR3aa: AGKGTGVREQY
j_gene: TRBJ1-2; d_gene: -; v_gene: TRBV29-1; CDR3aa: SVEDQGENYGYT
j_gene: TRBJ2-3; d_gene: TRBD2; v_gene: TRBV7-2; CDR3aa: ASTVRGGEATQY
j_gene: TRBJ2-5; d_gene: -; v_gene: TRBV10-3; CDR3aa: AVMGQSQETQY
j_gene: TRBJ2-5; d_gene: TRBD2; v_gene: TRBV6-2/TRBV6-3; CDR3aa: ASSTYSGGDKETQY
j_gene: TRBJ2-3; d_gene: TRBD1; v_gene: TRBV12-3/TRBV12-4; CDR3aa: ASRLGQGADTQY
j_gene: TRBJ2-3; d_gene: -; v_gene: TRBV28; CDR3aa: ASSFNQGRGTDTQY
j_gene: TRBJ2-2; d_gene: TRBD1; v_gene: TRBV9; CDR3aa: ASSVTGTTGELF
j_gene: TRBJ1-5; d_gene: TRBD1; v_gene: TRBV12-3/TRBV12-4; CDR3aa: ASRLQGAGNQPQH
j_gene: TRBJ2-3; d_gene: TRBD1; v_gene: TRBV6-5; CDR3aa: ASSPLQDRRTDTQY